The sequence of this TCR beta chain was determined in a study of cytomegalovirus exposure and HLA in healthy donors. Study at large: Sequencing of roughly 180 million T cells in an earlier analysis found 95 million to 120 million unique TCR beta sequences.

PCR employed 60 Vbeta and 13 Jbeta primers. Repertoires were generated with immunoSEQ multiplex PCR, while TCRdb's copy carries only in-frame clones and drops some. The data show about 190,000 clones, with around 79% seen just once and roughly 1.6% held by the top ten. General study points: CMV antigen specificity of three CMV-associated chains was confirmed in vitro. A later analysis showed HLA-associated TCR beta chains outstripping equally common others in clonal expansion.

A single count supports this clone. Its target is not known. Sequenced input: PBMCs. The source is a woman in her late teens or twenties in good health and CMV-seronegative.

Here the CDR3 reads CASIGGRAYEQYF. CDR3 bases: TGTGCCAGCATTGGCGGGAGGGCTTACGAGCAGTACTTC. This chain connects TRBV28 to TRBJ2-7, with TRBD2 identical over 9 bases. Germline values: CDR1 MDHEN, CDR2 SYDVKM. Trimming took 7 bases from V and 4 from J; bases not matched to a gene: 5. This CDR3 is 13 amino acids long.